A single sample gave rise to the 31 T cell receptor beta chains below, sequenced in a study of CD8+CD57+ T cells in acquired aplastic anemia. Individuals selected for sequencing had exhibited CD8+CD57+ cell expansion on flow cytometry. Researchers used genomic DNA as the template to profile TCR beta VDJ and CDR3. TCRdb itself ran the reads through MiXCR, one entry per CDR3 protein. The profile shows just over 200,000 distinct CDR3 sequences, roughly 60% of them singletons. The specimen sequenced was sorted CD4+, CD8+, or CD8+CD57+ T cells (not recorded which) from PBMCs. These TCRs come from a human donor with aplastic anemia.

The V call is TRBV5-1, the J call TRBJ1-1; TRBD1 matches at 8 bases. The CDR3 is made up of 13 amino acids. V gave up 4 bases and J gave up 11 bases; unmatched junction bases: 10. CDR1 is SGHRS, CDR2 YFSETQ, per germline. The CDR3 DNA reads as TGCGCCAGCAGCGGGGGAAACAGGGGGTACGCTTTCTTT. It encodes CASSGGNRGYAFF.

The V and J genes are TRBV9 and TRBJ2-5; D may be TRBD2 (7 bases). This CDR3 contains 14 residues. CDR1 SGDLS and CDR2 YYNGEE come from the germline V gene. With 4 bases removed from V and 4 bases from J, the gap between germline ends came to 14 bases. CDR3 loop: CASSSPGGLETQYF. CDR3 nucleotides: TGTGCCAGCAGCTCACCCGGGGGGCTAGAGACCCAGTACTTC.

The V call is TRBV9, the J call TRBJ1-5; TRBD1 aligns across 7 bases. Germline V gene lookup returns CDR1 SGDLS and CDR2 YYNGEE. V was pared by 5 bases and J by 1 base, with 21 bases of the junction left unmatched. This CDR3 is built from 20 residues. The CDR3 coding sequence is TGTGCCAGCAGTCAAAGAACCTTGACAGGGAGGGGTAGGAGCAATCAGCCCCAGCATTTT. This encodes CASSQRTLTGRGRSNQPQHF.

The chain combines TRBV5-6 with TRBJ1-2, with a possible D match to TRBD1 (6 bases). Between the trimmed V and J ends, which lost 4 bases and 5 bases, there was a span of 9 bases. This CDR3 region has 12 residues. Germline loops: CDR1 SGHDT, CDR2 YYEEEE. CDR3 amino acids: CASSPGQYGYTF. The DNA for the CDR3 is TGTGCCAGCAGCCCCGGACAGTATGGCTACACCTTC. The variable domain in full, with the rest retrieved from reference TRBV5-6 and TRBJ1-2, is DAGVTQSPTHLIKTRGQQVTLRCSPKSGHDTVSWYQQALGQGPQFIFQYYEEEERQRGNFPDRFSGHQFPNYSSELNVNALLLGDSALYLCASSPGQYGYTFGSGTRLTVV.

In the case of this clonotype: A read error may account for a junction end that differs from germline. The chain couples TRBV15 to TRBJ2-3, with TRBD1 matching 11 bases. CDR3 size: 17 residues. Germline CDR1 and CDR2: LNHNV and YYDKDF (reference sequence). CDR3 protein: CASTTQGTGGPTDTQYF. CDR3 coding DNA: TGCGCCAGCACCACTCAGGGGACAGGGGGACCCACAGATACGCAGTATTTT. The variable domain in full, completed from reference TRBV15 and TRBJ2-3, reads DAMVIQNPRYQVTQFGKPVTLSCSQTLNHNVMYWYQQKSSQAPKLLFHYYDKDFNNEADTPDNFQSRRPNTSFCFLDIRSPGLGDTAMYLCASTTQGTGGPTDTQYFGPGTRLTVL.

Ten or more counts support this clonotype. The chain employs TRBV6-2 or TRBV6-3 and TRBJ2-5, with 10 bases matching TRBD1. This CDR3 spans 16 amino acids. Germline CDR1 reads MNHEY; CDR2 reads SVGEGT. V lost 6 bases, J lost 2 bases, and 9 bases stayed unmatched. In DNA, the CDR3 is TGTGCCAGCAGCCTACCGGGGACAGGGGAACAAGAGACCCAGTACTTC. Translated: CASSLPGTGEQETQYF.

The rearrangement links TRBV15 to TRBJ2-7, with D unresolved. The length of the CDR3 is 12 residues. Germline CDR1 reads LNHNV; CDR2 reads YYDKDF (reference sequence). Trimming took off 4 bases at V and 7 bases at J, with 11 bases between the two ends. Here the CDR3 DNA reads TGTGCCACCAGCATAGCAGTTGGGGAGCAGTACTTC. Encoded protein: CATSIAVGEQYF.

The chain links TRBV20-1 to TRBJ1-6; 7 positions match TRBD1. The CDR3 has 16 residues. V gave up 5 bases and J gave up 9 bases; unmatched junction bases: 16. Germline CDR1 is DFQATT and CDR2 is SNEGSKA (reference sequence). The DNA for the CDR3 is TGCAGTGCTTTTGACAGGGATGACGGTCATAGTTCACCCCTCCACTTT. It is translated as CSAFDRDDGHSSPLHF.

CDR3 loop: CASSMVPDSPLHF. In nucleotides, the CDR3 is TGTGCCAGTAGTATGGTCCCAGATTCACCCCTCCACTTT. This sequence joins TRBV19 and TRBJ1-6; the D is unclear. V gave up 3 bases and J gave up 8 bases, with 8 bases separating them. This CDR3 spans 13 amino acids. CDR1 is LNHDA, CDR2 SQIVND, per germline (reference sequence).

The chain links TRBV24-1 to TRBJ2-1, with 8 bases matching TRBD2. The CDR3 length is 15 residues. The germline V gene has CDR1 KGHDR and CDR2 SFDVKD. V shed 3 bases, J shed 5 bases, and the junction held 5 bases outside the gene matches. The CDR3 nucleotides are TGTGCCACCAGTGATCGGGAGGGGGTACACAATGAGCAGTTCTTC. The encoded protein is CATSDREGVHNEQFF.

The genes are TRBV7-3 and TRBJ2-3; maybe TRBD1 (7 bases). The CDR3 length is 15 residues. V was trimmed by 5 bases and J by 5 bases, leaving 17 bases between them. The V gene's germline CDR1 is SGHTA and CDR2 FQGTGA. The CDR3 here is CASSRTGDSGDTQYF. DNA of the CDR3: TGTGCCAGCAGCCGCACAGGGGACTCTGGAGATACGCAGTATTTT.

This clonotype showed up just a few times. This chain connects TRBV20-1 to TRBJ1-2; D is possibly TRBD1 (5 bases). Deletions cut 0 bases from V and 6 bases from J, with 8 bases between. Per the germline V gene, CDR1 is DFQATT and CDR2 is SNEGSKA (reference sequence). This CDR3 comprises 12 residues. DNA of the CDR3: TGCAGTGCTAGAGATTTAGGGGATGGCTACACCTTC. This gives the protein CSARDLGDGYTF.

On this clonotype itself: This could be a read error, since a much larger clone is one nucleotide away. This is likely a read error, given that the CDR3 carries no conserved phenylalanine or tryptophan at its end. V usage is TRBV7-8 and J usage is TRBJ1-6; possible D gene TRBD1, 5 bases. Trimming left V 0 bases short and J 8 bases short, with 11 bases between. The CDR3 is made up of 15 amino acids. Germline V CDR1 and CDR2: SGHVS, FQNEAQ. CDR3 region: CASSLAGDWDSPLHS. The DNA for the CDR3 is TGTGCCAGCAGCTTAGCTGGGGACTGGGATTCACCCCTCCACTCT.

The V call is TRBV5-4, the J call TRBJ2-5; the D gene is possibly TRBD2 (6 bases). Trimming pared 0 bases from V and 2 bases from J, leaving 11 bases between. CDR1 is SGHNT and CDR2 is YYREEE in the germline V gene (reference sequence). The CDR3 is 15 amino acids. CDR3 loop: CASSLAGTSQETQYF. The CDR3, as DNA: TGTGCCAGCAGCTTGGCCGGGACTTCTCAAGAGACCCAGTACTTC.

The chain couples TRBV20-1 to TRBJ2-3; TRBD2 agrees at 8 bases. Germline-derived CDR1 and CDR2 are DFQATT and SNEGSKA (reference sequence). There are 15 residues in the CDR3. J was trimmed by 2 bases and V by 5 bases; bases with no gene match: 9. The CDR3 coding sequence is TGCAGTGCTGCTGCTACTAGCGGACCCACAGATACGCAGTATTTT. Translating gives CSAAATSGPTDTQYF.

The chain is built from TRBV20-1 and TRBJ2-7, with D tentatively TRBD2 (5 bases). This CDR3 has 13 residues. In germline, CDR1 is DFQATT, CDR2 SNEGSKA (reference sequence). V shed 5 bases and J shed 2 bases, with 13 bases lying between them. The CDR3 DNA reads TGCAGTGCTGAACTTCCGGGGACCTACGAGCAGTACTTC. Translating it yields CSAELPGTYEQYF.

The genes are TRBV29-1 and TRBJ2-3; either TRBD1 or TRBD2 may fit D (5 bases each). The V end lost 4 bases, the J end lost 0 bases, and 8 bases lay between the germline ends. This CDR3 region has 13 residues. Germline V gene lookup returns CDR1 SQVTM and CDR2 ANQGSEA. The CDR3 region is CSVVWDSTDTQYF. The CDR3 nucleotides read TGCAGCGTTGTATGGGACAGCACAGATACGCAGTATTTT.

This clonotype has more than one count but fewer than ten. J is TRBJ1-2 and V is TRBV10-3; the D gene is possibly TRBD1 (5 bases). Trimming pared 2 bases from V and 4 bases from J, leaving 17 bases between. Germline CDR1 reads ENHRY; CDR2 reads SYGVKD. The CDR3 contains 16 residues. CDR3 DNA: TGTGCCATCAGTGAGACGACAGCCGGTGTGGGCTATGGCTACACCTTC. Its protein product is CAISETTAGVGYGYTF.

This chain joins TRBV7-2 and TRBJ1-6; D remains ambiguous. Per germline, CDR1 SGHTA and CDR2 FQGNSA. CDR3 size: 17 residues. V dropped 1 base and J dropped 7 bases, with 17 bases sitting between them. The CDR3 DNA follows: TGTGCCAGCAGCTTAGGAATCCGTCGGCGCGGGAATTCACCCCTCCACTTT. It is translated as CASSLGIRRRGNSPLHF.

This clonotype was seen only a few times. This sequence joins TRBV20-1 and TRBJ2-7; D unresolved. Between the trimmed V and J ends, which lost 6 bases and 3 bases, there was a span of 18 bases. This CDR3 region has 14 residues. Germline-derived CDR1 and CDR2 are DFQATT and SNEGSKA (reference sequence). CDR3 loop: CSAQPVDMLYEQYF. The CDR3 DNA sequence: TGCAGTGCCCAACCAGTTGACATGCTCTACGAGCAGTACTTC.

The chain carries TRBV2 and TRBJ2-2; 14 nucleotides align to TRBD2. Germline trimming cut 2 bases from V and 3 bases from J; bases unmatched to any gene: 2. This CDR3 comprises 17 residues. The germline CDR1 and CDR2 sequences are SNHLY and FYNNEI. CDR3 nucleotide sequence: TGTGCCAGCAGTGAATTGGGACTAGCGGGAGACACCGGGGAGCTGTTTTTT. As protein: CASSELGLAGDTGELFF.

The CDR3 loop is CASSTGLYAGELFF. The CDR3 DNA follows: TGTGCCAGCAGTACAGGGTTATATGCCGGGGAGCTGTTTTTT. The chain employs TRBV12-3 or TRBV12-4 and TRBJ2-2; D is possibly TRBD1 (6 bases). This CDR3 contains 14 residues. The V gene lost 5 bases and the J gene lost 6 bases, with 13 bases spanning the gap.

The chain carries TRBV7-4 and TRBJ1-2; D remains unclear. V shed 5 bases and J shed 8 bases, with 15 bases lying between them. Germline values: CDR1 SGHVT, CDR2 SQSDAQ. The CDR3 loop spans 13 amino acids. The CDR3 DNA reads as TGTGCCAGCAGCGGAAGGGTGGGATCCGGCTACACCTTC. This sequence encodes CASSGRVGSGYTF.

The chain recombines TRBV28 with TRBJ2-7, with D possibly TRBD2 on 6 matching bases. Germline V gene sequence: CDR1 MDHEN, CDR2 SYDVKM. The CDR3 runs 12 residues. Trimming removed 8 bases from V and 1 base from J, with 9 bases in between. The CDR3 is CASQGLSYEQYF. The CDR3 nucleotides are TGTGCCAGCCAGGGACTTTCCTACGAGCAGTACTTC.

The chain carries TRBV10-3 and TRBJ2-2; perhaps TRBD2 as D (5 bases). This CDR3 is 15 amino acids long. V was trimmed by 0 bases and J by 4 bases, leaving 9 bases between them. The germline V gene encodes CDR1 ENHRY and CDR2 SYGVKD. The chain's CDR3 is CAISESGTSTGELFF. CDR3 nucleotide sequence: TGTGCCATCAGTGAGTCCGGTACTAGCACCGGGGAGCTGTTTTTT.

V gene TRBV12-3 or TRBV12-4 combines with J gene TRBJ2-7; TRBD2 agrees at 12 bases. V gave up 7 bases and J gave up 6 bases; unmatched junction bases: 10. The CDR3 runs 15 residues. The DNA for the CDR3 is TGTGCCAGCACCGACCTAGCGGGAGGGCTCCTCGAGCAGTACTTC. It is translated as CASTDLAGGLLEQYF.

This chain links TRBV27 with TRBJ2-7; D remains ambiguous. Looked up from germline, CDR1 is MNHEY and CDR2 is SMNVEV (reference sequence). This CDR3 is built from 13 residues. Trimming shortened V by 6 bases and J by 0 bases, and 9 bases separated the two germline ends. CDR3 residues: CASRRLGSYEQYF. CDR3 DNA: TGTGCCAGCAGGAGACTGGGCTCCTACGAGCAGTACTTC.

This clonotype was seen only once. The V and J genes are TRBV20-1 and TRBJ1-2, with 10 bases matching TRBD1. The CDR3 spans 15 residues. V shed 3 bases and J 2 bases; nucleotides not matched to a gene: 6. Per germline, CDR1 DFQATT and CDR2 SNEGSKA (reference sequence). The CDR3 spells CSARQPGQGNYGYTF. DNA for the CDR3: TGCAGTGCTAGGCAACCGGGACAGGGGAACTATGGCTACACCTTC.

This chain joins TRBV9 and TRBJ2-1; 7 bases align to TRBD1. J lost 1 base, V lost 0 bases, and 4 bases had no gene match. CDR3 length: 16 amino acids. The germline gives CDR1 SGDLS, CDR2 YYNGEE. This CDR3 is CASSVGQGRSYNEQFF. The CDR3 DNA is TGTGCCAGCAGCGTAGGACAGGGTCGATCCTACAATGAGCAGTTCTTC.

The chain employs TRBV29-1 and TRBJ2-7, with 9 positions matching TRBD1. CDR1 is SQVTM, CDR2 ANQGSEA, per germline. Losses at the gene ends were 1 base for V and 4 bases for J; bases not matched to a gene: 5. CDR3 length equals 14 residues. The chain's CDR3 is CSVEAGQGSYEQYF. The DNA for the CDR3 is TGCAGCGTTGAAGCGGGACAGGGTAGTTACGAGCAGTACTTC.

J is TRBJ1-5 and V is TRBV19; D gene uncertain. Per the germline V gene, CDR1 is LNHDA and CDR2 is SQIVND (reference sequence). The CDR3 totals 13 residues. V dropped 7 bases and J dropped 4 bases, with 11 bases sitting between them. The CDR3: CASNLRENQPQHF. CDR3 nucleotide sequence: TGTGCCAGTAATCTCCGGGAGAATCAGCCCCAGCATTTT.